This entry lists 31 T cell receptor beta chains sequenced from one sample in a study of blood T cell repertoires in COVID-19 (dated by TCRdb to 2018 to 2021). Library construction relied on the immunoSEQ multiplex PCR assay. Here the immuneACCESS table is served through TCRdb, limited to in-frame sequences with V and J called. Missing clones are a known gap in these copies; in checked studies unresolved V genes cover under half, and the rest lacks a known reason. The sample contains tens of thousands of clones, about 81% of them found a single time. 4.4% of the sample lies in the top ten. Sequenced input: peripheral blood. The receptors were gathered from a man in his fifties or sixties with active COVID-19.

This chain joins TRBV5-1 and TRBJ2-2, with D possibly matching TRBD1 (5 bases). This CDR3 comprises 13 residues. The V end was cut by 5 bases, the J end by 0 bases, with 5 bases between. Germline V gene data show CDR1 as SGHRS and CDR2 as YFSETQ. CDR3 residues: CASRTANTGELFF. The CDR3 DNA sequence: TGCGCCAGCAGGACAGCGAACACCGGGGAGCTGTTTTTT. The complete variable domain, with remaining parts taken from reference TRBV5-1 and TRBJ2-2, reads KAGVTQTPRYLIKTRGQQVTLSCSPISGHRSVSWYQQTPGQGLQFLFEYFSETQRNKGNFPGRFSGRQFSNSRSEMNVSTLELGDSALYLCASRTANTGELFFGEGSRLTVL.

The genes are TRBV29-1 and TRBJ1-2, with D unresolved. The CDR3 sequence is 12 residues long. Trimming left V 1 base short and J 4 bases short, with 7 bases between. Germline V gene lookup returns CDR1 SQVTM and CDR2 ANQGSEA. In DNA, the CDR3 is TGCAGCGTTGAAGGGAGCAGCTATGGCTACACCTTC. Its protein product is CSVEGSSYGYTF.

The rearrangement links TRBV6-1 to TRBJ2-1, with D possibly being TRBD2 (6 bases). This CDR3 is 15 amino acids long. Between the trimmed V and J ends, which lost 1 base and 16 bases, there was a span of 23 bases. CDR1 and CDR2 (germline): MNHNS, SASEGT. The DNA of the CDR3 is TGTGCCAGCAGTGAAGGGGTGGCGGGGCGGATGGGTCGTTTCTTC. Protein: CASSEGVAGRMGRFF.

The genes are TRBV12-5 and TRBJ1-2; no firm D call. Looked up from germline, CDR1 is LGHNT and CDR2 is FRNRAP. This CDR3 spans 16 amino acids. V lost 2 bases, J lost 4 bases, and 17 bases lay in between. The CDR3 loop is CASGLRTATVVYGYTF. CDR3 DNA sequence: TGTGCTAGTGGTTTGAGAACAGCCACGGTAGTCTATGGCTACACCTTC. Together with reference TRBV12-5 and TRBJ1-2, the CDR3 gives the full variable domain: DARVTQTPRHKVTEMGQEVTMRCQPILGHNTVFWYRQTMMQGLELLAYFRNRAPLDDSGMPKDRFSAEMPDATLATLKIQPSEPRDSAVYFCASGLRTATVVYGYTFGSGTRLTVV.

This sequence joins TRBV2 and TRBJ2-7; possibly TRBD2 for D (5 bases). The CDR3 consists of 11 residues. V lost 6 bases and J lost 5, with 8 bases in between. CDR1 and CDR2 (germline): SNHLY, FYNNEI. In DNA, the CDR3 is TGTGCCAGCAGGTACGGGAACGAGCAGTACTTC. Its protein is CASRYGNEQYF.

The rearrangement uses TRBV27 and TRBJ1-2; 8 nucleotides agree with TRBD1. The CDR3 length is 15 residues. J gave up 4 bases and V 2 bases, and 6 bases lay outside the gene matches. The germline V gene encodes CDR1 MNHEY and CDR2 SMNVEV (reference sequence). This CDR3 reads CASSLGRGRGYGYTF. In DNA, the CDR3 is TGTGCCAGCAGTTTAGGCAGGGGGCGCGGCTATGGCTACACCTTC.

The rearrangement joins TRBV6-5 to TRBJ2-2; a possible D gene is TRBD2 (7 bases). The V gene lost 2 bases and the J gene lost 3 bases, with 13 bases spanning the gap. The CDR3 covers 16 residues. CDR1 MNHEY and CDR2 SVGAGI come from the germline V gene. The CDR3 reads CASSYKPGGHTGELFF. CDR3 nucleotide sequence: TGTGCCAGCAGTTACAAGCCCGGGGGGCACACCGGGGAGCTGTTTTTT.

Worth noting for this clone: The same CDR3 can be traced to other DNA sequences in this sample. In nucleotides, the CDR3 is TGTGCCAGCAGGCCGGGACAGGGGAACTATGGCTACACCTTC. This translates into CASRPGQGNYGYTF. J is TRBJ1-2 and V is TRBV7-9; TRBD1 agrees at 10 bases. The CDR3 runs to 14 residues. V dropped 6 bases and J dropped 2; count of bases not matched to a gene: 3. Per the germline V gene, CDR1 is SEHNR and CDR2 is FQNEAQ (reference sequence).

CDR3 in DNA: TGTGCCACCAGTGATCCGGGACAGGGTCTGACCGGGGAGCTGTTTTTT. This translates into CATSDPGQGLTGELFF. The gene calls are TRBV24-1 and TRBJ2-2; TRBD1 matches 9 bases. Germline V gene sequence: CDR1 KGHDR, CDR2 SFDVKD. The CDR3 loop spans 16 amino acids. The trim removed 3 bases at V and 5 bases at J, leaving 6 bases unmatched.

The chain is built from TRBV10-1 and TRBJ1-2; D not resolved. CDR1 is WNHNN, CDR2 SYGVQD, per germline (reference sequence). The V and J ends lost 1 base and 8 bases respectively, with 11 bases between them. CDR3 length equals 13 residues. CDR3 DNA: TGCGCCAGCAGTGAGTTCCGGGTAGGCGGCTACACCTTC. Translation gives CASSEFRVGGYTF.

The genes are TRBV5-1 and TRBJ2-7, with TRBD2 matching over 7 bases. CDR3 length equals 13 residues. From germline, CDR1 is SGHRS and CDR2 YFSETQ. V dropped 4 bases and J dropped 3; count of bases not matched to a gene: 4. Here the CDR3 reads CASSTRTSYEQYF. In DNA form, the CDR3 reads TGCGCCAGCAGCACCCGGACTAGCTACGAGCAGTACTTC.

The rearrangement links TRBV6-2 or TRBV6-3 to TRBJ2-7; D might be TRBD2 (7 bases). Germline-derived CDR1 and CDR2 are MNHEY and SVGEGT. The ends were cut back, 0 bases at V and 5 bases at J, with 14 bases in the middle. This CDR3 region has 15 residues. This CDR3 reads CASSYSPSGGHEQYF. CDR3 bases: TGTGCCAGCAGTTACTCGCCCTCGGGGGGCCACGAGCAGTACTTC.

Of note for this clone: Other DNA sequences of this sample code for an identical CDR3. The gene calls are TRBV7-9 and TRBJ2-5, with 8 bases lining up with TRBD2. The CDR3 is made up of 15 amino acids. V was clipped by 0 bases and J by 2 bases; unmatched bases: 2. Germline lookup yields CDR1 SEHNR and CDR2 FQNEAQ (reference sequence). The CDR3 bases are TGTGCCAGCAGCTTAGCGGCGGGGGGTCAAGAGACCCAGTACTTC. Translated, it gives CASSLAAGGQETQYF.

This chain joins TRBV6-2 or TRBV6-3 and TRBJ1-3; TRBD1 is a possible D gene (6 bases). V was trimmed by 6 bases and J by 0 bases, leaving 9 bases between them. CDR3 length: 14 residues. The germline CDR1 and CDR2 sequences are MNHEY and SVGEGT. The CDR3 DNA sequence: TGTGCCAGCAGCGGGACAACCTCTGGAAACACCATATATTTT. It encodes CASSGTTSGNTIYF.

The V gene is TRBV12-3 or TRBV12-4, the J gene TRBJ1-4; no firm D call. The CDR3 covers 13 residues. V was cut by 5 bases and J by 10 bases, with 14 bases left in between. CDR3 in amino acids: CASSPDPTGKLFF. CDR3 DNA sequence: TGTGCCAGCAGTCCCGACCCAACGGGAAAACTGTTTTTT.

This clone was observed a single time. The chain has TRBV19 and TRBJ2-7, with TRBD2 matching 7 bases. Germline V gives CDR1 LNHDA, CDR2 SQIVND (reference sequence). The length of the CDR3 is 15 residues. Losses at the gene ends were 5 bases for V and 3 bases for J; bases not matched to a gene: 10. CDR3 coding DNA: TGTGCCAGTAGTTTCGGGGGGACGGAATTCTACGAGCAGTACTTC. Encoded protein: CASSFGGTEFYEQYF.

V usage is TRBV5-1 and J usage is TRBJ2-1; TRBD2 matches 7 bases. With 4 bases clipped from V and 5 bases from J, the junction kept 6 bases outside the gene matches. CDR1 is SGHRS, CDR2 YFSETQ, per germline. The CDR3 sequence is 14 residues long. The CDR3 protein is CASSGTNTHNEQFF. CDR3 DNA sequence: TGCGCCAGCAGCGGGACTAACACCCACAATGAGCAGTTCTTC.

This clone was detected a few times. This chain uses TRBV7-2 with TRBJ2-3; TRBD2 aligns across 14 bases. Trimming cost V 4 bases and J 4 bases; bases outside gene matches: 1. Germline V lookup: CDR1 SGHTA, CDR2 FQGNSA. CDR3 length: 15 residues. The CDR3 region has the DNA TGTGCCAGCAGCTCGGGACTAGCGGGGGCAGATACGCAGTATTTT. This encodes CASSSGLAGADTQYF.

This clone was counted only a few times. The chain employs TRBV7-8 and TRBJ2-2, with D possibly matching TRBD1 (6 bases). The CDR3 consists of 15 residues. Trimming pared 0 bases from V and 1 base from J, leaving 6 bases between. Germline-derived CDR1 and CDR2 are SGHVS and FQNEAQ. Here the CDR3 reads CASSLAGQNTGELFF. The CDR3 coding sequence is TGTGCCAGCAGCTTAGCGGGACAGAACACCGGGGAGCTGTTTTTT. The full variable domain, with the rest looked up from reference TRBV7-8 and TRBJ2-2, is GAGVSQSPRYKVAKRGQDVALRCDPISGHVSLFWYQQALGQGPEFLTYFQNEAQLDKSGLPSDRFFAERPEGSVSTLKIQRTQQEDSAVYLCASSLAGQNTGELFFGEGSRLTVL.

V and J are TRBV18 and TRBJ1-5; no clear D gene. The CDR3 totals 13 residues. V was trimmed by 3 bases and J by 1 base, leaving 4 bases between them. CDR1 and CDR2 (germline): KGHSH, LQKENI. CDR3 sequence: CASSPGSNQPQHF. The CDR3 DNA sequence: TGTGCCAGCTCACCGGGCAGCAATCAGCCCCAGCATTTT.

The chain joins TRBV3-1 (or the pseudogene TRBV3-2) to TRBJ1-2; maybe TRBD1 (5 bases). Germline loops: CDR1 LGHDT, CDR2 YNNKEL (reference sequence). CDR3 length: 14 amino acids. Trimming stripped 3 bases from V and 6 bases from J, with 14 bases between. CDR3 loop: CASSHLRAGDGYTF. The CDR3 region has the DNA TGTGCCAGCAGCCACCTCAGGGCGGGGGATGGCTACACCTTC.

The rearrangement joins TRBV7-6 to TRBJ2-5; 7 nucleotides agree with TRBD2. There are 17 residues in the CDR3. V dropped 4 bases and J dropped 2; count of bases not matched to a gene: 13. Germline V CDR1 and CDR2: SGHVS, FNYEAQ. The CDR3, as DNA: TGTGCCAGCAGCTCCTCGGCGGGGGAGCGCTATCAAGAGACCCAGTACTTC. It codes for CASSSSAGERYQETQYF.

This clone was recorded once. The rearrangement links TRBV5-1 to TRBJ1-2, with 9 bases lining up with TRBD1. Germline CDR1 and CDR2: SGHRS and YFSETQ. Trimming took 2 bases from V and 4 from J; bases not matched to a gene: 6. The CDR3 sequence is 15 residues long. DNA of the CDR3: TGCGCCAGCAGCTTAGAATCGGGACAGGGCTATGGCTACACCTTC. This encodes CASSLESGQGYGYTF.

The CDR3 is CASSWSWGTGENEQFF. The CDR3 coding sequence is TGTGCCAGCAGCTGGTCGTGGGGGACAGGGGAAAATGAGCAGTTCTTC. The chain joins TRBV7-6 to TRBJ2-1; 10 bases line up with TRBD1. This CDR3 comprises 16 residues. Trimming cost V 4 bases and J 7 bases; bases outside gene matches: 10. Germline V CDR1 and CDR2: SGHVS, FNYEAQ. Filled out from reference TRBV7-6 and TRBJ2-1, the complete variable domain reads GAGVSQSPRYKVTKRGQDVALRCDPISGHVSLYWYRQALGQGPEFLTYFNYEAQQDKSGLPNDRFSAERPEGSISTLTIQRTEQRDSAMYRCASSWSWGTGENEQFFGPGTRLTVL.

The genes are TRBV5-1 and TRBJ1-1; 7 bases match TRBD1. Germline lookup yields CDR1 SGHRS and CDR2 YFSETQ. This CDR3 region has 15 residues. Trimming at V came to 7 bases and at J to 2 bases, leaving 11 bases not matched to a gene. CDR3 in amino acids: CASATGVMGNTEAFF. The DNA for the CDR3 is TGCGCCAGCGCAACAGGGGTAATGGGTAACACTGAAGCTTTCTTT. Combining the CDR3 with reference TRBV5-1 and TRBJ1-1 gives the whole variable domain KAGVTQTPRYLIKTRGQQVTLSCSPISGHRSVSWYQQTPGQGLQFLFEYFSETQRNKGNFPGRFSGRQFSNSRSEMNVSTLELGDSALYLCASATGVMGNTEAFFGQGTRLTVV.

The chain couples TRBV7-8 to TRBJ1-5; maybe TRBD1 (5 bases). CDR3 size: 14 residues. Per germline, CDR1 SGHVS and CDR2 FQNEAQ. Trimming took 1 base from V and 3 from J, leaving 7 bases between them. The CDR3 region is CASSLEGNNQPQHF. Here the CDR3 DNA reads TGTGCCAGCAGCTTAGAGGGGAACAATCAGCCCCAGCATTTT.

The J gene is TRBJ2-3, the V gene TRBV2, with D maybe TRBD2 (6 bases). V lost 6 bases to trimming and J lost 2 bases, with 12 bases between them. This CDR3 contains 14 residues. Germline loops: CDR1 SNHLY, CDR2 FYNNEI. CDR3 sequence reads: CASRGLGITDTQYF. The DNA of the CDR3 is TGTGCCAGCAGGGGACTGGGGATCACAGATACGCAGTATTTT.

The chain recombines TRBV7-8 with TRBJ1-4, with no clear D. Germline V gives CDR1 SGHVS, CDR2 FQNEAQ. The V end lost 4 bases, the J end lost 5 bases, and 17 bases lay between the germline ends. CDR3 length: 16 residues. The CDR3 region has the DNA TGTGCCAGCAGCTCCCACGCCACCGCACTCAATGAAAAACTGTTTTTT. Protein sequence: CASSSHATALNEKLFF.

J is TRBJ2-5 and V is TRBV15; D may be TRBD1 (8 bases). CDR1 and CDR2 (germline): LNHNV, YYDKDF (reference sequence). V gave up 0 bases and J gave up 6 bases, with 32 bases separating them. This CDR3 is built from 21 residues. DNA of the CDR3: TGTGCCACCAGCAGAGATGTGGGGAGGGGTACAGGGGGTCTTCGCTGGAAGACCCAGTACTTC. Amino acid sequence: CATSRDVGRGTGGLRWKTQYF.

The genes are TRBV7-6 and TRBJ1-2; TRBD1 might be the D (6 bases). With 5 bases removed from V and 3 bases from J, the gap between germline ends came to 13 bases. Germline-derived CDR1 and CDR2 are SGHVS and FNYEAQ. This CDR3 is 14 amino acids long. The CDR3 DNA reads TGTGCCAGCAGCCCAAACAGGGCTTACTATGGCTACACCTTC. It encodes CASSPNRAYYGYTF.

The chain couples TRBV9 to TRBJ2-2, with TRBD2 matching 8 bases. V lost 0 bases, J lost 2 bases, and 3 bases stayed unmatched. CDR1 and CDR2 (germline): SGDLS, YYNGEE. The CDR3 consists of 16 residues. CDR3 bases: TGTGCCAGCAGCGTAGCGGGGGGGATTAACACCGGGGAGCTGTTTTTT. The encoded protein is CASSVAGGINTGELFF.